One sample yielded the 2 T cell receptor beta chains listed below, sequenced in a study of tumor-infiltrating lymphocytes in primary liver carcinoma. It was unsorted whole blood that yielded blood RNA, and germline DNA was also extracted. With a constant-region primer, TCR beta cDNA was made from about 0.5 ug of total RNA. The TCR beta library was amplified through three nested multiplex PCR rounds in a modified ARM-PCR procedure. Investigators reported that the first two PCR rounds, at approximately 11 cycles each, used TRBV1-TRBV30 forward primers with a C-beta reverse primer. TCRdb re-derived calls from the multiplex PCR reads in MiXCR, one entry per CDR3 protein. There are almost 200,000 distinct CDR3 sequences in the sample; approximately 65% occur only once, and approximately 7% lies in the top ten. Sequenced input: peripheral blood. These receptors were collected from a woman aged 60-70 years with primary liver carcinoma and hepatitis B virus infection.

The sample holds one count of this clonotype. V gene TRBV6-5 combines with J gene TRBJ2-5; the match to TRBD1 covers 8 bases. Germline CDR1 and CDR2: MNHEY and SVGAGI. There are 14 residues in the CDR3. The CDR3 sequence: CVGRGQAIQETQYF. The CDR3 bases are TGTGTCGGCAGGGGACAGGCGATACAAGAGACCCAGTACTTC.

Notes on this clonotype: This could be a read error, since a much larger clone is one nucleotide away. The CDR3 reads CVSSNGGRAGKNIQYF. The CDR3 nucleotides read TGTGTCAGCAGCAACGGGGGCAGGGCCGGTAAAAACATTCAGTACTTC. This chain joins TRBV6-5 and TRBJ2-4; tentatively, D is TRBD1 or TRBD2 (6 bases each). There are 16 residues in the CDR3. Germline CDR1 MNHEY, CDR2 SVGAGI.